The T cell receptor beta chain described here comes from a study of T cell repertoires in cytomegalovirus infection. Turning to the study itself: Both a matching HLA type and CMV infection were indicated by public TCR beta signatures. Findings and limits, study-wide: Within the response measured ex vivo, HLA-C-restricted CMV-specific TCR beta clonotypes were dominant. Using cumulative public TCR beta family frequency, the authors identified those who carried CMV together with the relevant HLA.

Deletions cut 5 bases from V and 3 bases from J, with 16 bases between. Germline-derived CDR1 and CDR2 are SQVTM and ANQGSEA. This CDR3 has 14 amino acids. Details on this clonotype: Its antigen is not identified.

TCRdb re-called the reads through MiXCR, storing one row per CDR3 protein. The table shows under 250,000 distinct CDR3 sequences, with roughly an eighth occurring only once. Material for sequencing was PBMCs. This rearrangement joins TRBV29-1 to TRBJ1-2; possible D gene TRBD1, 5 bases. The source of this sequence is a human donor in good health (CMV status not recorded). Some clones in this sample may be carry-over from other donors' samples. CDR3 bases: TGCAGCGTTCGACGGGGGGGTGAGGACTATGGCTACACCTTC. Its translation: CSVRRGGEDYGYTF.